These 17 T cell receptor beta chains share one sample of origin, sequenced in a study of blood T cells in healthy people across ages. PCR was performed a second time for about 7 to 12 cycles using a sample-barcoded 5' primer and a J-beta primer mix. One entry per CDR3 protein, called by TCRdb with MiXCR from the 5' RACE reads. The sample includes 550,000 to 650,000 distinct CDR3 sequences, 25% to 35% seen only once; the top ten take 15% to 18%. Sample: blood. The receptors shown here come from a woman of 80 years or more in good health.

Of note for this clonotype: No conserved phenylalanine or tryptophan is present at the end of the CDR3, so a read error is the likely explanation. The chain couples TRBV10-3 to TRBJ1-1; TRBD1 is a possible D gene (5 bases). Trimming left V 3 bases short and J 11 bases short, with 13 bases between. The CDR3 spans 12 residues. Germline CDR1 and CDR2: ENHRY and SYGVKD. The CDR3 DNA reads as TGTGCCATCAGTGAAGGGACCATGGGGGCTTTCTTG. The encoded protein is CAISEGTMGAFL.

Turning to this clonotype: A single base separates this from a much larger clone, so it may be a read error. V gene TRBV3-1 combines with J gene TRBJ2-5; D call uncertain. The length of the CDR3 is 13 residues. The ends were cut back, 5 bases at V and 11 bases at J, with 18 bases in the middle. CDR1 is LGHDT, CDR2 YNNKEL, per germline (reference sequence). As DNA, the CDR3 is TGTGCCAGCAGCTACGACGGTTACAATGAGCAGTACTTC. Translating gives CASSYDGYNEQYF.

J is TRBJ2-7 and V is TRBV5-4; no reliable D call. Matching the DNA end better, TRBJ2-5 makes the J call doubtful. CDR3 length equals 13 residues. The germline gives CDR1 SGHNT, CDR2 YYREEE (reference sequence). In DNA, the CDR3 is TGTGCCAGCAGCAGACGGGCCGGGGAGACCCAGTACTTC. It specifies CASSRRAGETQYF.

On this clonotype: Possible read error: a much larger clone is one base away. The rearrangement links TRBV3-1 to TRBJ2-5, with TRBD2 matching 8 bases. The CDR3 is 16 residues long. The V segment lost 1 base and the J segment 1 base; nucleotides outside the gene matches: 5. Germline values: CDR1 LGHDT, CDR2 YNNKEL (reference sequence). CDR3 loop: CASSQGLSGAQETQYF. CDR3 bases: TGTGCCAGCAGCCAAGGACTTAGCGGGGCCCAAGAGACCCAGTACTTC.

The chain employs TRBV5-4 and TRBJ2-3; TRBD2 matches 12 bases. CDR1 and CDR2 (germline): SGHNT, YYREEE (reference sequence). This CDR3 is built from 20 residues. V lost 3 bases and J lost 0; bases outside the gene matches: 14. The CDR3 DNA follows: TGTGCCAGCAGCTCAAACCGGCTAGCGGGGGGGCTCCTTAGCACAGATACGCAGTATTTT. As protein: CASSSNRLAGGLLSTDTQYF. The variable domain in full, with the rest retrieved from reference TRBV5-4 and TRBJ2-3, is ETGVTQSPTHLIKTRGQQVTLRCSSQSGHNTVSWYQQALGQGPQFIFQYYREEENGRGNFPPRFSGLQFPNYSSELNVNALELDDSALYLCASSSNRLAGGLLSTDTQYFGPGTRLTVL.

This clonotype has a count of ten or more. V usage is TRBV27 and J usage is TRBJ2-1; TRBD2 matches at 10 bases. V shed 2 bases and J 8 bases; nucleotides not matched to a gene: 6. CDR3 length: 15 amino acids. Germline CDR1 is MNHEY and CDR2 is SMNVEV (reference sequence). CDR3 sequence: CASSLRSGGVHEQFF. The DNA for the CDR3 is TGTGCCAGCAGTTTAAGAAGCGGGGGGGTTCATGAGCAGTTCTTC.

This clonotype was recorded many times. A much larger clone lies a single base off, so this may be a read error. The genes are TRBV27 and TRBJ2-1; D uncertain. The J call may be incorrect, as the DNA end agrees better with TRBJ2-7. CDR1 is MNHEY and CDR2 is SMNVEV in the germline V gene (reference sequence). The CDR3 totals 15 residues. The CDR3 spells CASSLDGFSYNEQYF. The DNA of the CDR3 is TGTGCCAGCAGTTTAGATGGTTTCTCCTACAATGAGCAGTACTTC.

Ten or more counts support this clonotype. The chain recombines TRBV5-1 with TRBJ2-5, with 9 bases aligning to TRBD1. The trim removed 4 bases at V and 1 base at J, leaving 2 bases unmatched. The CDR3 loop spans 14 amino acids. In germline, CDR1 is SGHRS, CDR2 YFSETQ. This CDR3 reads CASSVQGAQETQYF. Here the CDR3 DNA reads TGCGCCAGCAGCGTACAGGGGGCCCAAGAGACCCAGTACTTC. The complete variable domain, with remaining parts taken from reference TRBV5-1 and TRBJ2-5, reads KAGVTQTPRYLIKTRGQQVTLSCSPISGHRSVSWYQQTPGQGLQFLFEYFSETQRNKGNFPGRFSGRQFSNSRSEMNVSTLELGDSALYLCASSVQGAQETQYFGPGTRLLVL.

As to this clonotype: Just one base apart from a much larger clone, this may be a read error. The chain has TRBV5-6 and TRBJ1-1, with D unclear. Germline V CDR1 and CDR2: SGHDT, YYEEEE. This CDR3 has 15 amino acids. CDR3 region: CASSLGTSLGTGAFF. The CDR3, as DNA: TGTGCCAGCAGCTTGGGTACGAGTCTTGGCACTGGAGCTTTCTTT.

The CDR3 sequence is CSARDRSGTTAMDTQYF. The CDR3 bases are TGCAGTGCTAGAGATCGTAGCGGGACCACAGCTATGGATACGCAGTATTTT. The chain combines TRBV20-1 with TRBJ2-3, with 8 bases aligning to TRBD2. The germline V gene encodes CDR1 DFQATT and CDR2 SNEGSKA (reference sequence). This CDR3 is built from 17 residues. V was pared by 0 bases and J by 6 bases, with 14 bases of the junction left unmatched.

This clonotype occurred once. The chain couples TRBV20-1 to TRBJ2-3; D gene unclear. Germline CDR1 reads DFQATT; CDR2 reads SNEGSKA (reference sequence). V was trimmed by 7 bases and J by 5 bases, leaving 4 bases between them. The CDR3 totals 9 residues. Here the CDR3 DNA reads TGCAGTGGAGGAGATACGCAGTATTTT. Amino acids: CSGGDTQYF.

Comments on this clonotype: A far larger clone is a single base away, which makes a read error likely. This chain joins TRBV7-2 and TRBJ2-7; D may be TRBD1 (6 bases). This CDR3 is built from 12 residues. Germline-derived CDR1 and CDR2 are SGHTA and FQGNSA. CDR3 DNA: TGTGCCAGCAGCGGGGGCCTCTACGTGCAGTACTTC. This sequence encodes CASSGGLYVQYF.

The count of this clonotype is one. The V gene is TRBV14, the J gene TRBJ2-6, with D maybe TRBD2 (6 bases). The CDR3 spans 16 residues. Germline assignment: CDR1 SGHDN and CDR2 FVKESK. V lost 0 bases, J lost 4 bases, and 10 bases lay in between. CDR3 nucleotide sequence: TGTGCCAGCAGCCAAGATGGGAGGCTGGGGGCCAACGTCCTGACTTTC. Translation gives CASSQDGRLGANVLTF.

The rearrangement links TRBV7-2 to TRBJ2-1; D might be TRBD2 (6 bases). The CDR3 runs 13 residues. The germline V gene encodes CDR1 SGHTA and CDR2 FQGNSA. Trimming stripped 7 bases from V and 6 bases from J, with 13 bases between. The CDR3 DNA follows: TGTGCCAGCACCCCGCAGGAGGGCAATGAGCAGTTCTTC. Translation: CASTPQEGNEQFF.

This chain connects TRBV5-1 to TRBJ2-3; D tentatively fits TRBD1 or TRBD2 (7 bases each). V lost 0 bases and J lost 5, with 13 bases in between. CDR3 length: 15 amino acids. In germline, CDR1 is SGHRS, CDR2 YFSETQ. CDR3 protein: CASSLASRGGDTQYF. The CDR3 DNA reads TGCGCCAGCAGCTTGGCTTCCAGGGGGGGAGATACGCAGTATTTT. Full variable domain (remainder filled in from reference TRBV5-1 and TRBJ2-3): KAGVTQTPRYLIKTRGQQVTLSCSPISGHRSVSWYQQTPGQGLQFLFEYFSETQRNKGNFPGRFSGRQFSNSRSEMNVSTLELGDSALYLCASSLASRGGDTQYFGPGTRLTVL.

The sample holds many counts of this clonotype. The CDR3 loop is CATSRVSGTSGRNEQFF. CDR3 coding DNA: TGTGCCACCAGCAGAGTGAGTGGGACTAGCGGGCGGAATGAGCAGTTCTTC. The chain is built from TRBV15 and TRBJ2-1; 12 nucleotides line up with TRBD2. CDR1 and CDR2 from the germline V gene are LNHNV and YYDKDF (reference sequence). Trimming took 1 base from V and 7 from J; bases not matched to a gene: 8. This CDR3 comprises 17 residues.

Regarding this clonotype: It may be a read error: a sequence one base away is much more abundant. The chain has TRBV11-3 and TRBJ2-1; D tentatively fits TRBD1 or TRBD2 (7 bases each). The CDR3 runs 16 residues. V was trimmed by 4 bases and J by 5 bases, leaving 18 bases between them. Per germline, CDR1 SGHNT and CDR2 YENEEA. CDR3 in amino acids: CASSSGGGKGHNEQFF. The CDR3 DNA reads as TGTGCCAGCAGCTCAGGGGGGGGGAAGGGACACAATGAGCAGTTCTTC.